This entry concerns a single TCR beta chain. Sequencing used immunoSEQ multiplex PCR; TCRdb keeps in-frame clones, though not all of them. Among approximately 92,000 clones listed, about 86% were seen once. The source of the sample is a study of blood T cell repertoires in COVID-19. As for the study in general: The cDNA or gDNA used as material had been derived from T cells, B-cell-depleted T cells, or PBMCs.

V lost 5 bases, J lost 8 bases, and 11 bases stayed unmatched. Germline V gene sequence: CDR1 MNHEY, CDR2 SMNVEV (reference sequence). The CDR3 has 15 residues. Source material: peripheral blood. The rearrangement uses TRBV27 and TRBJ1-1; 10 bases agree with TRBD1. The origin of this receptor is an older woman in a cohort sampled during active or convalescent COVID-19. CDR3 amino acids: CASSTRTGGLTEAFF. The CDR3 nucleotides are TGTGCCAGCAGTACACGGACAGGGGGGCTTACAGAAGCTTTCTTT.